A selection of T cell receptor beta chains follows, all from one sample in a study of cytomegalovirus exposure and HLA in healthy donors. TCRdb's table, derived via immunoSEQ multiplex PCR, lists solely in-frame clones and lacks some. The sample includes 130,000 to 150,000 clones, approximately 71% seen only once; the top ten take under 5.5%. Sequencing was done on a sample of PBMCs. The receptors come from a woman in her fifties or sixties in good health and CMV-seronegative. Each CDR3 is given with its conserved first and last residue. The order of the fields is J gene, V gene, clone size, D gene, CDR3 protein, CDR3 DNA. A D gene is named only where the DNA matches it firmly. Not every row has a clone size; where given, it reads once, few, many or a size class.

J: TRBJ2-7
V: TRBV9
size: NA
D: NA
CDR3: CASSVARGGRYEQYF
DNA: TGTGCCAGCAGCGTAGCTAGGGGGGGGCGGTACGAGCAGTACTTC

J: TRBJ1-2
V: TRBV5-1
size: NA
D: NA
CDR3: CASSLSTVDGYTF
DNA: TGCGCCAGCAGCTTGAGTACGGTAGATGGCTACACCTTC

J: TRBJ1-1
V: TRBV6-4
size: NA
D: NA
CDR3: CASSDSAEGTEAFF
DNA: TGTGCCAGCAGTGACTCCGCTGAGGGCACTGAAGCTTTCTTT

J: TRBJ2-1
V: TRBV29-1
size: few
D: NA
CDR3: CSVGFAGSSYNEQFF
DNA: TGCAGCGTTGGTTTCGCGGGATCCTCCTACAATGAGCAGTTCTTC

J: TRBJ1-2
V: TRBV2
size: NA
D: TRBD1
CDR3: CASSGYRGPRYGYTF
DNA: TGTGCCAGCAGTGGATACAGGGGGCCTAGATATGGCTACACCTTC

J: TRBJ1-5
V: TRBV5-5
size: NA
D: NA
CDR3: CASSRGSTLSNQPQHF
DNA: TGTGCCAGCAGCCGGGGGAGCACTTTAAGCAATCAGCCCCAGCATTTT

J: TRBJ2-5
V: TRBV5-6
size: few
D: TRBD2
CDR3: CASSSGLAVETQYF
DNA: TGTGCCAGCAGCTCAGGACTAGCCGTTGAGACCCAGTACTTC

J: TRBJ1-3
V: TRBV5-1
size: NA
D: NA
CDR3: CASSLSGGSSGNTIYF
DNA: TGCGCCAGCAGCTTGAGTGGCGGGAGCTCTGGAAACACCATATATTTT

J: TRBJ2-6
V: TRBV6-6
size: NA
D: NA
CDR3: CASSGFRGSGANVLTF
DNA: TGTGCCAGCAGTGGGTTTCGGGGGTCTGGGGCCAACGTCCTGACTTTC

J: TRBJ2-3
V: TRBV4-2
size: NA
D: NA
CDR3: CASSQESTDTQYF
DNA: TGTGCCAGCAGCCAGGAGAGCACAGATACGCAGTATTTT

J: TRBJ2-7
V: TRBV6-1
size: NA
D: TRBD2
CDR3: CASSEGVAGNEQYF
DNA: TGTGCCAGCAGTGAAGGGGTAGCGGGGAACGAGCAGTACTTC

J: TRBJ1-2
V: TRBV7-2
size: NA
D: TRBD1
CDR3: CASSLSGTAQAYGYTF
DNA: TGTGCCAGCAGCTTATCCGGGACAGCGCAAGCCTATGGCTACACCTTC

J: TRBJ2-2
V: TRBV4-2
size: few
D: TRBD2
CDR3: CASSQDSKRGESTGELFF
DNA: TGTGCCAGCAGCCAAGATTCGAAGCGGGGGGAATCCACCGGGGAGCTGTTTTTT

J: TRBJ2-6
V: TRBV5-4
size: NA
D: NA
CDR3: CASSARLVARGANVLTF
DNA: TGTGCCAGCAGCGCTCGACTGGTGGCTAGGGGGGCCAACGTCCTGACTTTC

J: TRBJ2-1
V: TRBV5-4
size: NA
D: NA
CDR3: CASSLAIPNEQFF
DNA: TGTGCCAGCAGCTTGGCCATCCCCAATGAGCAGTTCTTC

J: TRBJ2-2
V: TRBV10-3
size: NA
D: NA
CDR3: CAITRDSSPTGELFF
DNA: TGTGCCATCACGCGGGACTCTAGTCCAACCGGGGAGCTGTTTTTT

J: TRBJ1-3
V: TRBV29-1
size: NA
D: NA
CDR3: CSVGGGSGNTIYF
DNA: TGCAGCGTTGGGGGGGGATCGGGAAACACCATATATTTT

J: TRBJ1-3
V: TRBV19
size: few
D: NA
CDR3: CASKKDSNRNTIYF
DNA: TGTGCCAGTAAGAAGGACAGCAATCGAAACACCATATATTTT

J: TRBJ2-7
V: TRBV11-2
size: NA
D: NA
CDR3: CASSLERISHEQYF
DNA: TGTGCCAGCAGCTTAGAACGTATTAGCCACGAGCAGTACTTC

J: TRBJ1-2
V: TRBV7-8
size: NA
D: NA
CDR3: CASTGSGANGYTF
DNA: TGTGCCAGCACCGGGAGTGGGGCAAATGGCTACACCTTC

J: TRBJ2-5
V: TRBV7-3
size: NA
D: TRBD1
CDR3: CASSRTGTKETQYF
DNA: TGTGCCAGCAGCCGGACAGGGACAAAAGAGACCCAGTACTTC

J: TRBJ2-7
V: TRBV29-1
size: NA
D: TRBD1
CDR3: CSVSGTGAYEQYF
DNA: TGCAGCGTCTCCGGGACAGGGGCTTACGAGCAGTACTTC

J: TRBJ2-7
V: TRBV29-1
size: once
D: TRBD2
CDR3: CSVEELRRGAYEQYF
DNA: TGCAGCGTTGAGGAATTGCGACGGGGGGCCTACGAGCAGTACTTC

J: TRBJ2-7
V: TRBV16
size: few
D: NA
CDR3: CASTSGRVWGAYEQYF
DNA: TGTGCCAGCACCTCCGGCCGGGTTTGGGGGGCCTACGAGCAGTACTTC

J: TRBJ1-3
V: TRBV29-1
size: NA
D: TRBD1
CDR3: CSVLGDRNSGNTIYF
DNA: TGCAGCGTTTTAGGGGACAGGAACTCTGGAAACACCATATATTTT

J: TRBJ1-1
V: TRBV29-1
size: NA
D: NA
CDR3: CSVYGRENTEAFF
DNA: TGCAGCGTATACGGACGGGAGAACACTGAAGCTTTCTTT

J: TRBJ2-3
V: TRBV15
size: NA
D: NA
CDR3: CATSRDLGEADTQYF
DNA: TGTGCCACCAGCAGAGACCTTGGGGAGGCAGATACGCAGTATTTT

J: TRBJ2-1
V: TRBV7-8
size: once
D: NA
CDR3: CASSFSGTPYNEQFF
DNA: TGTGCCAGCAGTTTCTCCGGGACACCCTACAATGAGCAGTTCTTC

J: TRBJ1-3
V: TRBV10-1
size: NA
D: NA
CDR3: CASRGISGNTIYF
DNA: TGCGCCAGCCGGGGGATCTCTGGAAACACCATATATTTT

J: TRBJ1-2
V: TRBV5-5
size: NA
D: NA
CDR3: CASSLDGRHYGYTF
DNA: TGTGCCAGCAGCTTGGACGGCAGGCACTATGGCTACACCTTC

J: TRBJ2-1
V: TRBV29-1
size: medium-sized
D: TRBD1
CDR3: CSVRTGGMSEQFF
DNA: TGCAGCGTCCGGACAGGGGGCATGAGTGAGCAGTTCTTC

J: TRBJ2-7
V: TRBV5-1
size: NA
D: TRBD2
CDR3: CASSLVSGGREQYF
DNA: TGCGCCAGCAGCTTGGTTTCGGGGGGGCGCGAGCAGTACTTC

J: TRBJ1-4
V: TRBV5-1
size: NA
D: NA
CDR3: CASSLRGGSLNEKLFF
DNA: TGCGCCAGCAGCTTGAGGGGCGGCAGCTTAAATGAAAAACTGTTTTTT

J: TRBJ2-7
V: TRBV28
size: NA
D: NA
CDR3: CASSPQLHRYEQYF
DNA: TGTGCCAGCAGTCCACAACTTCACAGATACGAGCAGTACTTC

J: TRBJ2-5
V: TRBV19
size: NA
D: TRBD2
CDR3: CASGSGGMETQYF
DNA: TGTGCCAGTGGTAGCGGGGGTATGGAGACCCAGTACTTC

J: TRBJ1-6
V: TRBV6-6
size: NA
D: NA
CDR3: CASTQGDSPLHF
DNA: TGTGCCAGCACCCAAGGGGATTCGCCCCTCCACTTT

J: TRBJ2-5
V: TRBV13
size: NA
D: TRBD2
CDR3: CASSSHPLAGVQETQYF
DNA: TGTGCCAGCAGCTCCCACCCACTAGCGGGGGTACAAGAGACCCAGTACTTC

J: TRBJ1-2
V: TRBV7-9
size: NA
D: TRBD1
CDR3: CASSSQQGLSGYTF
DNA: TGTGCCAGCAGCTCACAACAGGGGCTATCAGGCTACACCTTC

J: TRBJ2-1
V: TRBV7-9
size: NA
D: TRBD2
CDR3: CASSLSFMTSISYNEQFF
DNA: TGTGCCAGCAGCCTTAGCTTTATGACTAGCATCTCCTACAATGAGCAGTTCTTC

J: TRBJ2-7
V: TRBV18
size: once
D: NA
CDR3: CASSPGTSAYEQYF
DNA: TGTGCCAGCTCACCCGGGACTTCAGCCTACGAGCAGTACTTC

J: TRBJ1-1
V: TRBV19
size: NA
D: TRBD1
CDR3: CASSIEQGASEAFF
DNA: TGTGCCAGCTCCATCGAACAGGGGGCATCTGAAGCTTTCTTT

J: TRBJ2-2
V: TRBV7-3
size: NA
D: TRBD1
CDR3: CASSGQGGTGELFF
DNA: TGTGCCAGCAGCGGACAGGGGGGCACCGGGGAGCTGTTTTTT

J: TRBJ1-1
V: TRBV5-6
size: few
D: NA
CDR3: CASSLETAPRTEAFF
DNA: TGTGCCAGCAGCTTAGAGACAGCCCCAAGGACTGAAGCTTTCTTT

J: TRBJ2-1
V: TRBV10-1
size: NA
D: NA
CDR3: CASSAGRDGSYNEQFF
DNA: TGCGCCAGCAGTGCGGGCAGGGATGGGTCCTACAATGAGCAGTTCTTC

J: TRBJ2-1
V: TRBV19
size: NA
D: TRBD1
CDR3: CASSGDREYNEQFF
DNA: TGTGCCAGTAGTGGCGACAGGGAGTACAATGAGCAGTTCTTC

J: TRBJ2-5
V: TRBV19
size: NA
D: NA
CDR3: CASSPQVQETQYF
DNA: TGTGCCAGTAGTCCGCAGGTCCAAGAGACCCAGTACTTC

J: TRBJ2-7
V: TRBV4-3
size: NA
D: NA
CDR3: CASSSLQGSYEQYF
DNA: TGCGCCAGCAGCTCATTACAGGGTTCGTACGAGCAGTACTTC